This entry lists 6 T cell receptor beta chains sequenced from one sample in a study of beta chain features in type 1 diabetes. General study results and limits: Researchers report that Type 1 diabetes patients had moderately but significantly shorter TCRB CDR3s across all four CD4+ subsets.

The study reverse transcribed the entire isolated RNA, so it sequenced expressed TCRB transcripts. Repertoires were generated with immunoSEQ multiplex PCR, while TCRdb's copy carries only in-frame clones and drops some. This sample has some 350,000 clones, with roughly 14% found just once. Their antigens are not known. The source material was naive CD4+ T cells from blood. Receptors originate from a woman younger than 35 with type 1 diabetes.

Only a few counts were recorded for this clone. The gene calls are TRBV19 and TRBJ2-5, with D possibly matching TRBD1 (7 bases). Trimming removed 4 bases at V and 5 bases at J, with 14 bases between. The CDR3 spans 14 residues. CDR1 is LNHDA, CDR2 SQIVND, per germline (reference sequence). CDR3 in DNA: TGTGCCAGTAGTACTCAGGGGGGCGGGGAGACCCAGTACTTC. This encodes CASSTQGGGETQYF.

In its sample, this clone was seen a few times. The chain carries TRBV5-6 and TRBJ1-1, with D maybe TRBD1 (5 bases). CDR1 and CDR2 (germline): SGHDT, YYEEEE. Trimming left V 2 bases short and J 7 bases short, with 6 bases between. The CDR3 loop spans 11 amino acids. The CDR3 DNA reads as TGTGCCAGCAGCTTTCAGGGTGAAGCTTTCTTT. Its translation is CASSFQGEAFF.

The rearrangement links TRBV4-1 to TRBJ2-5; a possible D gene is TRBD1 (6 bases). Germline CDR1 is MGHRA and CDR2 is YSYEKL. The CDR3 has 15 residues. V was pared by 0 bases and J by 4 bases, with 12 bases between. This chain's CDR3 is CASSQDGSRGETQYF. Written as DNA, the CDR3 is TGCGCCAGCAGCCAAGATGGCTCCAGGGGAGAGACCCAGTACTTC.

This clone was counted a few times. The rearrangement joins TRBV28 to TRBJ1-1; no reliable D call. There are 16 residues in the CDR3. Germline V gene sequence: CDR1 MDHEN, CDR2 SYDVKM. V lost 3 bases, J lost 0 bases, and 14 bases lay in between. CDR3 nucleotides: TGTGCCAGCAGTTTGTCGTTAGCTTATATGAACACTGAAGCTTTCTTT. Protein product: CASSLSLAYMNTEAFF.

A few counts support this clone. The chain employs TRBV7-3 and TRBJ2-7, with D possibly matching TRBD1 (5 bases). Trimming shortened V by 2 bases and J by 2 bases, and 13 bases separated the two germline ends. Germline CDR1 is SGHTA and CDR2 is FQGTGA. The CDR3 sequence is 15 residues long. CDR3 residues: CASSLLPDIPYEQYF. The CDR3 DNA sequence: TGTGCCAGCAGCTTACTACCGGACATACCCTACGAGCAGTACTTC.

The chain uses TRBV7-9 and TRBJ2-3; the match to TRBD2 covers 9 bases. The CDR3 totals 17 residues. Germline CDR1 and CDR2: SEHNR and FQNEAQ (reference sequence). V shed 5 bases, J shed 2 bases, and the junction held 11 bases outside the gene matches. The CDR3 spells CASSNRAIAGDTDTQYF. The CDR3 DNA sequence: TGTGCCAGCAGCAATCGGGCGATAGCGGGAGACACAGATACGCAGTATTTT. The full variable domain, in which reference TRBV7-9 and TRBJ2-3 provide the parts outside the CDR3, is DTGVSQNPRHKITKRGQNVTFRCDPISEHNRLYWYRQTLGQGPEFLTYFQNEAQLEKSRLLSDRFSAERPKGSFSTLEIQRTEQGDSAMYLCASSNRAIAGDTDTQYFGPGTRLTVL.